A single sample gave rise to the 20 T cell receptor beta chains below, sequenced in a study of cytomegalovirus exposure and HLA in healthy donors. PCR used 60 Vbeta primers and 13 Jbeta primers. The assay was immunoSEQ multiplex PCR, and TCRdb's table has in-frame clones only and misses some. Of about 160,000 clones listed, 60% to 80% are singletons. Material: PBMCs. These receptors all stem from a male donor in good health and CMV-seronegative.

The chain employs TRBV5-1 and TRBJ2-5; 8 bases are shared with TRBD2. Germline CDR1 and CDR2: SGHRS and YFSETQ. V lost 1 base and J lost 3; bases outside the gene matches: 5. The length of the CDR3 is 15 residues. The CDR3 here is CASSLMAGGEETQYF. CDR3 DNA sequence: TGCGCCAGCAGCTTGATGGCGGGAGGAGAAGAGACCCAGTACTTC.

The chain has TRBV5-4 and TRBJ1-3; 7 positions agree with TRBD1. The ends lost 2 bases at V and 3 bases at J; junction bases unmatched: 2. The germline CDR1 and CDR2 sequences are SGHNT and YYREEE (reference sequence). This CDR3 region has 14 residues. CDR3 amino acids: CASSLDRDGNTIYF. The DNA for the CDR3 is TGTGCCAGCAGCTTAGACAGGGATGGAAACACCATATATTTT.

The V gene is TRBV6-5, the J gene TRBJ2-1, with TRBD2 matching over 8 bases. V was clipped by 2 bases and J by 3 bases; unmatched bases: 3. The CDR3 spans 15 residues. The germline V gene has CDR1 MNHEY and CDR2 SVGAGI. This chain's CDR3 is CASSYRGGNYNEQFF. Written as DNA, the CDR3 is TGTGCCAGCAGTTACCGGGGGGGAAACTACAATGAGCAGTTCTTC.

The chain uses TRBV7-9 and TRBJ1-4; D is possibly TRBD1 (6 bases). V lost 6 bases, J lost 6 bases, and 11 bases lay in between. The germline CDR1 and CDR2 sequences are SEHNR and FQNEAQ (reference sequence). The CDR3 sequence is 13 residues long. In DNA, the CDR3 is TGTGCCAGCAGGGGGGGGCTTGATGAAAAACTGTTTTTT. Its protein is CASRGGLDEKLFF.

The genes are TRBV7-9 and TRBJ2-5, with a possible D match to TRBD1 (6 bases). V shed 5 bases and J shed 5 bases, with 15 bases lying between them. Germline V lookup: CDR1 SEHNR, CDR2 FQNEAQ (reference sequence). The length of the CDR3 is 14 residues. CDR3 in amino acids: CASSDRDTWETQYF. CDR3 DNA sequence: TGTGCCAGCAGCGACCGGGACACATGGGAGACCCAGTACTTC.

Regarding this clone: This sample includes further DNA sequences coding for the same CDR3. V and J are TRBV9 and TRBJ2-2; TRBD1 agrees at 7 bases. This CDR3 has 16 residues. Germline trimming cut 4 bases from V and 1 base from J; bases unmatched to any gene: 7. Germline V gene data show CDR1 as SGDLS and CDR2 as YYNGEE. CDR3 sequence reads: CASSSQQGVNTGELFF. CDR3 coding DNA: TGTGCCAGCAGCTCACAGCAGGGGGTGAACACCGGGGAGCTGTTTTTT.

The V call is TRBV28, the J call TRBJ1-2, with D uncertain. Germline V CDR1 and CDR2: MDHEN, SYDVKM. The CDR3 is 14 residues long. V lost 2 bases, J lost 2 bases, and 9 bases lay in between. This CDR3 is CASSLRGRNYGYTF. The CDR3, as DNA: TGTGCCAGCAGTTTACGAGGGCGGAACTATGGCTACACCTTC.

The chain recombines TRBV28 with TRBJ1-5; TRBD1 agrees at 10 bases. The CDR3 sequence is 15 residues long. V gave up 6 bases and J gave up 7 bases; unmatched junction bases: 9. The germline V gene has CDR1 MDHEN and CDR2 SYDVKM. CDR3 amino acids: CASSNRDRGFQPQHF. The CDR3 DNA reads TGTGCCAGCAGCAACCGGGACAGGGGTTTCCAGCCCCAGCATTTT. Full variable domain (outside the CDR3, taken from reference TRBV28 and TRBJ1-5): DVKVTQSSRYLVKRTGEKVFLECVQDMDHENMFWYRQDPGLGLRLIYFSYDVKMKEKGDIPEGYSVSREKKERFSLILESASTNQTSMYLCASSNRDRGFQPQHFGDGTRLSIL.

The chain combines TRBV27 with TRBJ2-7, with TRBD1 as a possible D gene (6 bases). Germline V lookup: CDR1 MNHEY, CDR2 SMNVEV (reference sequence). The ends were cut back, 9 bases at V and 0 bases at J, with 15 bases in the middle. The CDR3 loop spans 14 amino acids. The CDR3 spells CASGTGTTSYEQYF. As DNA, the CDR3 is TGTGCCAGTGGTACAGGGACGACCTCCTACGAGCAGTACTTC.

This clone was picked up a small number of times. CDR3 amino acids: CASSSLQGVAEAFF. The CDR3 nucleotides are TGTGCCAGCAGTTCACTACAGGGTGTCGCTGAAGCTTTCTTT. The gene calls are TRBV6-5 and TRBJ1-1; TRBD1 is a possible D gene (6 bases). The CDR3 runs 14 residues. V was cut by 4 bases and J by 6 bases, with 15 bases left in between. Germline-derived CDR1 and CDR2 are MNHEY and SVGAGI.

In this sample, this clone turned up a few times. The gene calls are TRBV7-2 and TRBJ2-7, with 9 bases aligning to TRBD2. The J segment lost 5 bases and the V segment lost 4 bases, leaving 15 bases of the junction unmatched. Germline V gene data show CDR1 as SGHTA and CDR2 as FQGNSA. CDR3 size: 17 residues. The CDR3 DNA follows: TGTGCCAGCAGCTCTATCTCAGTGGGCGGGAGGGCCCACGAGCAGTACTTC. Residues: CASSSISVGGRAHEQYF.

The CDR3, as DNA: TGTGCCTGGAGTAAGAGCCCGGCAGGGTTTAGGTCACCCCTCCACTTT. Protein product: CAWSKSPAGFRSPLHF. The gene calls are TRBV30 and TRBJ1-6; D might be TRBD1 (5 bases). Trimming pared 2 bases from V and 10 bases from J, leaving 21 bases between. The CDR3 is 16 residues long. Germline V gene sequence: CDR1 GTSNPN, CDR2 SVGIG (reference sequence).

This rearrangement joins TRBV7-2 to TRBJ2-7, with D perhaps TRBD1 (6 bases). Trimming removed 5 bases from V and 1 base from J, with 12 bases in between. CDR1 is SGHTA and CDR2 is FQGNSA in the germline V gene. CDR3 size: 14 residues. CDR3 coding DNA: TGTGCCAGCAGCCGGGACACGAGTTCCTACGAGCAGTACTTC. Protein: CASSRDTSSYEQYF.

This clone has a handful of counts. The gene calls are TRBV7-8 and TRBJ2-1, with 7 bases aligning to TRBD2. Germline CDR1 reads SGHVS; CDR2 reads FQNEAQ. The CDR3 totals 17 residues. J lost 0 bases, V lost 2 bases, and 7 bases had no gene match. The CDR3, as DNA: TGTGCCAGCAGCTTATATGCGCGGGAGAGCTCCTACAATGAGCAGTTCTTC. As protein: CASSLYARESSYNEQFF.

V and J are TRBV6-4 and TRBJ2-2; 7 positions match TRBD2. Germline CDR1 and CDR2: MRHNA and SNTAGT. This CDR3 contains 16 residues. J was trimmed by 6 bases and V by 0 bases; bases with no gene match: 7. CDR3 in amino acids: CASSDSGLAVPGELFF. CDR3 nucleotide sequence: TGTGCCAGCAGTGACTCGGGGCTAGCGGTACCCGGGGAGCTGTTTTTT.

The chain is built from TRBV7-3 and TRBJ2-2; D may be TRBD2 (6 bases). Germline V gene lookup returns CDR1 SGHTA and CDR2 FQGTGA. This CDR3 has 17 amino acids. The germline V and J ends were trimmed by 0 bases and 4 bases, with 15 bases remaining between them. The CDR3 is CASSLTSRGTGTGELFF. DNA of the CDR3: TGTGCCAGCAGCTTAACGTCCCGGGGGACGGGCACCGGGGAGCTGTTTTTT. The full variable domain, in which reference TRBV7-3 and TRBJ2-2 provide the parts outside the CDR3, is GAGVSQTPSNKVTEKGKYVELRCDPISGHTALYWYRQSLGQGPEFLIYFQGTGAADDSGLPNDRFFAVRPEGSVSTLKIQRTERGDSAVYLCASSLTSRGTGTGELFFGEGSRLTVL.

The chain's CDR3 is CASSLIGGGSYEQYF. The CDR3 DNA reads as TGTGCCAGCAGCTTAATCGGGGGGGGATCCTACGAGCAGTACTTC. The chain joins TRBV5-4 to TRBJ2-7, with TRBD2 identical over 8 bases. This CDR3 has 15 amino acids. The germline CDR1 and CDR2 sequences are SGHNT and YYREEE (reference sequence). V lost 2 bases, J lost 1 base, and 5 bases stayed unmatched.

In nucleotides, the CDR3 is TGTGCCACCACAGGGGGCCCCCACTCTGGGGCCAACGTCCTGACTTTC. Translated, it gives CATTGGPHSGANVLTF. V gene TRBV28 combines with J gene TRBJ2-6, with 9 positions matching TRBD1. The CDR3 spans 16 residues. V lost 10 bases, J lost 0 bases, and 7 bases stayed unmatched. From germline, CDR1 is MDHEN and CDR2 SYDVKM.

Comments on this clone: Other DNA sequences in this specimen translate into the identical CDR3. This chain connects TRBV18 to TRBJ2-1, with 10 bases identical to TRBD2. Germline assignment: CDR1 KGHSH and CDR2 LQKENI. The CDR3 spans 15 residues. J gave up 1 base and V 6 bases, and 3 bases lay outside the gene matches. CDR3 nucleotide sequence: TGTGCCAGCTCTCCGACTAGCGGGTCCTACAATGAGCAGTTCTTC. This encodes CASSPTSGSYNEQFF.

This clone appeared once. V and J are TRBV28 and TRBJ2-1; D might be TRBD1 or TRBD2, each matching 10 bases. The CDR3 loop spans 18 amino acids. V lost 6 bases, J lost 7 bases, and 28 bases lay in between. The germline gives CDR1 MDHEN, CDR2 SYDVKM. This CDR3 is CASSAGQGSGRGLNEQFF. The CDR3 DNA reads TGTGCCAGCAGCGCGGGACAGGGGAGCGGGAGGGGTTTAAATGAGCAGTTCTTC. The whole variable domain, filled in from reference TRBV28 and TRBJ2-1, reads DVKVTQSSRYLVKRTGEKVFLECVQDMDHENMFWYRQDPGLGLRLIYFSYDVKMKEKGDIPEGYSVSREKKERFSLILESASTNQTSMYLCASSAGQGSGRGLNEQFFGPGTRLTVL.